This TCR beta chain was identified during a study of T cell responses to AZD1222 COVID-19 vaccine (dated by TCRdb to about 2021). As for the study more broadly: AZD1222 recipients given second doses at about 4 weeks or at about 12 weeks were pooled, since spike-specific TCR depth and breadth were not found to differ between the two schedules. A total of 230 to 250 trial participants underwent TCR sequencing, of whom about 210 received two doses of AZD1222 and some 26 received two doses of the MenACWY control vaccine. Trial participants were enrolled by age into subgroups of 18-55, 56-69 and 70-plus years, and 148, 28 and 57 TCR-sequenced participants, respectively, were included in these subgroups. On the study overall, not on this receptor specifically: A significant rise in spike-specific TCR breadth and depth was observed after two AZD1222 doses relative to day 0 and relative to MenACWY recipients. CD4 TCRs associated with the vaccine covered the entire spike protein, and the dominant responses were in regions 160-218 and 743-854. Because no day 14 peak-response samples were available, repertoires were characterized only after the peak T cell response. Most participants were white British and females outnumbered males, and the authors suggested that clonal diversity may have been underestimated. Only five to seven AZD1222 recipients were SARS-CoV-2 seropositive at baseline, limiting conclusions about previously exposed vaccinees. In the small 56-69-year group, the increase in depth fell short of significance, most likely because of low power. Reportedly, close to half of the unique spike-specific TCRs recognized epitopes lying outside the regions that are mutated in the B.1.351 and B.1.1.7 variants.

Per the publication, the time point label means: baseline before first vaccination. Samples from vaccinated people were obtained from the UK trials COV001 and COV002, which included a single-blind randomized controlled phase 2/3 trial of AZD1222 (ChAdOx1 nCoV-19) in healthy adults. Trial participant PBMC samples were collected at day 0 and day 28 after the second dose for TCRbeta chain sequencing. On this clone itself: The antigen it binds to is not known. Per-nucleotide qualities are absent, and no much larger clonotype sits a single base away.

The CDR3 regions of human TCRbeta chains were analyzed by immunosequencing. On the study's bioinformatics: Repertoire TCRs were checked for matches against a reference library of SARS-CoV-2-specific TCRs that had been generated using the MIRA antigen-specificity platform. Breadth was defined as the fraction of unique TCRs that were SARS-CoV-2-associated. Depth was defined as the fraction of total T cells that were SARS-CoV-2-associated. Each spike-specific TCR was assigned to its reactive spike region and to a CD4 or CD8 class using the MIRA data. Log10-transformed breadth and depth values were compared by one-way ANOVA with Sidak's multiple comparisons tests. Imported from immuneACCESS, the table was reduced by TCRdb to in-frame sequences with V and J called. These copies leave out some clones; in studies compared against another copy, an unresolved V gene accounts for under half, and the cause of the remainder is not known. That table is the source of V, J and clone size, and D and trimming were worked out from the DNA. The sample table holds some 140,000 clones, of which more than 85% were seen once. 1.6% of the sample belongs to the ten largest clones.

In the germline V gene, CDR1 corresponds to MGHRA and CDR2 to YSYEKL. The CDR3 contains 16 residues, cysteine and phenylalanine counted. The DNA shown is the 48-base CDR3, in frame from base 1. Between the V and J ends, shortened by 3 bases and 5 bases respectively, the junction contains 17 bases. Here the chain combines TRBV4-1 and TRBJ1-5; no confident D gene assignment can be made. The TCR originated in an adult in good health. The sample here was peripheral blood, taken on day 0 of AZD1222 vaccination. The CDR3 reads CASSHGLGTSYQPQHF. The sequenced DNA is TGCGCCAGCAGCCACGGCCTTGGCACCAGTTATCAGCCCCAGCATTTT.